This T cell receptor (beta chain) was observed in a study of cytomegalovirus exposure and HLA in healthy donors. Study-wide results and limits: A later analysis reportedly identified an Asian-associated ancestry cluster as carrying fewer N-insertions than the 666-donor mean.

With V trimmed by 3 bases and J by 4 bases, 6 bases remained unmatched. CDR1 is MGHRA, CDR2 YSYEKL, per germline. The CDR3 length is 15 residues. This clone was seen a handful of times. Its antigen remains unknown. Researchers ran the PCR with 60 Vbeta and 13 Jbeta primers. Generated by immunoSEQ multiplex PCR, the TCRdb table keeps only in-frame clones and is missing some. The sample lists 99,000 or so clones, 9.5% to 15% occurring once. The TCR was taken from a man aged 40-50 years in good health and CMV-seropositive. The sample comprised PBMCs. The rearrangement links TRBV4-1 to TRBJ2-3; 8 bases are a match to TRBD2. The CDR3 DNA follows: TGCGCCAGCAGCCAGTCCGGGACTAGTCCAGATACGCAGTATTTT. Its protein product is CASSQSGTSPDTQYF.